Listed below are T cell receptor beta chains from one sample, sequenced in a study of shared clonotypes between healthy human individuals. The repertoire was sequenced with immunoSEQ multiplex PCR; TCRdb's copy has only in-frame clones and lacks some. The sample consists of approximately 2.4 million clones, 90% to 97% of them appearing once. Sequenced input: naive CD4+ T cells sorted from blood. The receptors derive from a man aged 18 to 29 in good health. CDR3s include the opening cysteine and the closing phenylalanine or tryptophan. The D gene is left open where the match is weak. Only part of the rows carry a size: once, few, many, or a class if the clone is expanded.

V	D	J	size	CDR3	DNA
TRBV6-5	TRBD2	TRBJ2-1	.	CASSPAVAGVNEQFF	TGTGCCAGCAGCCCCGCAGTAGCGGGAGTGAATGAGCAGTTCTTC
TRBV28	.	TRBJ2-7	once	CASSLVRGSSYEQYF	TGTGCCAGCAGTTTGGTGAGGGGGAGCTCCTACGAGCAGTACTTC
TRBV6-5	.	TRBJ1-2	.	CASSYSRQYGYTF	TGTGCCAGCAGTTACTCTAGACAGTATGGCTACACCTTC
TRBV7-2	TRBD2	TRBJ2-2	.	CASSLALAGAYTGELFF	TGTGCCAGCAGCTTAGCACTAGCGGGAGCGTACACCGGGGAGCTGTTTTTT
TRBV6-6	TRBD1	TRBJ1-1	once	CASIDRGLAEAFF	TGTGCCAGCATAGACAGGGGGCTGGCTGAAGCTTTCTTT
TRBV1	.	TRBJ2-1	.	CTSSQIKASGYNEQFF	TGCACCAGCAGCCAAATCAAGGCTAGCGGCTACAATGAGCAGTTCTTC
TRBV10-3	.	TRBJ2-7	.	CAISVVGEQYF	TGTGCCATCAGTGTGGTAGGAGAGCAGTACTTC
TRBV15	TRBD2	TRBJ2-1	.	CATSPRGLAGFYNEQFF	TGTGCCACCAGCCCGCGGGGGTTAGCGGGCTTCTACAATGAGCAGTTCTTC
TRBV10-3	TRBD2	TRBJ2-1	.	CATTGLAGVTGNEQFF	TGTGCCACGACAGGACTAGCGGGAGTTACTGGCAATGAGCAGTTCTTC
TRBV7-2	.	TRBJ1-1	.	CASSKGVNTEAFF	TGTGCCAGCAGCAAGGGGGTAAACACTGAAGCTTTCTTT
TRBV18	TRBD2	TRBJ2-1	few	CASSPRRERGNEQFF	TGTGCCAGCTCACCAAGGCGGGAGAGGGGCAATGAGCAGTTCTTC
TRBV10-3	.	TRBJ1-1	.	CAISTQGGNTEAFF	TGTGCCATCTCGACGCAGGGAGGGAACACTGAAGCTTTCTTT
TRBV9	.	TRBJ2-2	.	CASSGANTGELFF	TGTGCCAGCAGCGGAGCGAACACCGGGGAGCTGTTTTTT
TRBV7-2	.	TRBJ2-1	.	CASSLVGFNEQFF	TGTGCCAGCAGCTTAGTGGGATTTAATGAGCAGTTCTTC
TRBV7-2	.	TRBJ1-6	.	CASRGGANNSPLHF	TGTGCCAGCAGGGGGGGCGCAAATAATTCACCCCTCCACTTT
TRBV11-3	.	TRBJ1-5	.	CASSLDRDGGQPQHF	TGTGCCAGCAGCTTAGACAGGGACGGGGGTCAGCCCCAGCATTTT
TRBV28	.	TRBJ2-1	.	CASSLFQGTRQFF	TGTGCCAGCAGTCTCTTCCAGGGGACAAGGCAGTTCTTC
TRBV7-3	.	TRBJ1-3	.	CASSPRHAGNTIYF	TGTGCCAGCAGCCCCCGCCATGCTGGAAACACCATATATTTT
TRBV7-9	.	TRBJ1-1	.	CASSAEHGTEAFF	TGTGCCAGCAGCGCGGAGCATGGGACTGAAGCTTTCTTT
TRBV4-1	TRBD1	TRBJ2-7	.	CASSQVSGQGTYEQYF	TGCGCCAGCAGCCAAGTCTCGGGACAGGGTACCTACGAGCAGTACTTC
TRBV5-1	TRBD1	TRBJ1-2	once	CASSIAGTDYGYTF	TGCGCCAGCAGTATAGCAGGGACAGACTATGGCTACACCTTC
TRBV30	TRBD1	TRBJ1-6	.	CAWSGRGQGLSSYNSPLHF	TGTGCCTGGAGTGGGAGAGGACAGGGCCTCAGCTCCTATAATTCACCCCTCCACTTT
TRBV2	.	TRBJ2-5	.	CASRRQAQETQYF	TGTGCCAGCAGACGACAGGCCCAAGAGACCCAGTACTTC
TRBV11-2	.	TRBJ2-7	.	CASSFGLYEQYF	TGTGCCAGCAGCTTCGGTCTGTACGAGCAGTACTTC
TRBV30	.	TRBJ1-4	.	CAWRVGQRRDEKLFF	TGTGCCTGGAGGGTCGGACAGCGAAGGGATGAAAAACTGTTTTTT
TRBV7-9	.	TRBJ2-7	.	CASSRVGSGYEQYF	TGTGCCAGCAGCCGCGTGGGGAGTGGCTACGAGCAGTACTTC
TRBV25-1	.	TRBJ2-7	.	CASSDLPPYEQYF	TGTGCCAGCAGTGATTTACCCCCCTACGAGCAGTACTTC
TRBV7-9	.	TRBJ2-7	.	CASSLLGTSYEQYF	TGTGCCAGCAGCTTACTCGGGACCTCCTACGAGCAGTACTTC
TRBV10-2	TRBD1	TRBJ1-4	.	CASSGAGGGEKLFF	TGCGCCAGCAGTGGAGCAGGGGGCGGTGAAAAACTGTTTTTT
TRBV28	.	TRBJ2-1	.	CASFQRDNEQFF	TGTGCCAGCTTTCAACGAGACAATGAGCAGTTCTTC
TRBV7-9	TRBD1	TRBJ1-6	.	CASSRGTGDNSPLHF	TGTGCCAGCAGCAGAGGGACAGGGGATAATTCACCCCTCCACTTT
TRBV15	.	TRBJ2-7	.	CATSMLPRVMVYEQYF	TGTGCCACCAGCATGTTGCCCAGGGTTATGGTCTACGAGCAGTACTTC
TRBV6-1	TRBD1	TRBJ1-4	.	CASSEAGPGGEKLFF	TGTGCCAGCAGTGAAGCGGGGCCAGGGGGAGAAAAACTGTTTTTT
TRBV5-1	TRBD2	TRBJ2-5	.	CASSVGLAGAPETQYF	TGCGCCAGCAGCGTGGGACTAGCGGGGGCCCCAGAGACCCAGTACTTC
TRBV5-6	.	TRBJ1-2	.	CASSLNRYGYTF	TGTGCCAGCAGCTTGAACCGGTATGGCTACACCTTC
TRBV6-1	.	TRBJ2-7	.	CASSGRTYYEQYF	TGTGCCAGCAGTGGGAGGACCTACTACGAGCAGTACTTC
TRBV19	.	TRBJ1-3	few	CASSIAGGNTIYF	TGTGCCAGTAGTATAGCAGGTGGAAACACCATATATTTT
TRBV27	.	TRBJ1-1	.	CASSLFSGEGTEAFF	TGTGCCAGCAGTTTATTCTCAGGGGAGGGCACTGAAGCTTTCTTT
TRBV10-3	.	TRBJ2-5	.	CAISESGGSRETQYF	TGTGCCATCAGTGAGTCAGGCGGCAGCAGAGAGACCCAGTACTTC
TRBV6-4	TRBD1	TRBJ1-2	.	CASRATGTDYGYTF	TGTGCCAGCAGAGCAACCGGGACAGACTATGGCTACACCTTC
TRBV25-1	.	TRBJ2-5	once	CASSDRQIQETQYF	TGTGCCAGCAGCGATCGGCAGATCCAAGAGACCCAGTACTTC
TRBV7-8	.	TRBJ2-3	.	CASSYGPTDTQYF	TGTGCCAGCAGCTACGGACCCACAGATACGCAGTATTTT